This T cell receptor (beta chain) was obtained from a study of OX40 agonist ivuxolimab in advanced cancers. Study details: Three partial responders included one hepatocellular carcinoma patient and two cutaneous melanoma patients. Overall study results and limits: Partial responders dosed at 0.1-3.0 mg/kg displayed clonal expansion ranking among the lowest. CD4+ and CD8+ blood T cells expanded clonally by week 6 at 0.1 to 3.0 mg/kg.

This CDR3 spans 13 amino acids. The ends were cut back, 0 bases at V and 5 bases at J, with 8 bases in the middle. Per the germline V gene, CDR1 is SGDLS and CDR2 is YYNGEE. This table comes from immunoSEQ multiplex PCR, and its TCRdb copy is limited to in-frame clones, with some not included. Of tens of thousands of clones listed, about 88% are singletons. To note about this clone: Antigen unknown.

Specimen: CD4+ or CD8+ T cells sorted from blood, collected in a trial of the OX40 agonist ivuxolimab. The rearrangement joins TRBV9 to TRBJ2-5; D call uncertain. This clonotype originated in an adult with an advanced solid tumor such as melanoma, head and neck, liver or kidney cancer. The CDR3 here is CASSVGLRETQYF. In DNA, the CDR3 is TGTGCCAGCAGCGTAGGGCTTAGGGAGACCCAGTACTTC.